The entry below describes one T cell receptor beta chain. This entry is derived from a study of technical replicates of blood from several donors. TCRdb keeps only in-frame clones here, not all; method: immunoSEQ multiplex PCR. The sample lists under 90,000 clones; 90% to 98% were seen once. Germline V gives CDR1 LGHNT, CDR2 FRNRAP. The CDR3 has 13 amino acids. Trimming took off 0 bases at V and 10 bases at J, with 12 bases between the two ends. The sequence was collected from a human donor in good health. The V call is TRBV12-5, the J call TRBJ1-1; a possible D gene is TRBD1 (5 bases). The source material was T cells isolated from PBMCs. The chain's CDR3 is CASGLVRGTGAFF. The CDR3 DNA follows: TGTGCTAGTGGTTTGGTACGGGGGACGGGAGCTTTCTTT.